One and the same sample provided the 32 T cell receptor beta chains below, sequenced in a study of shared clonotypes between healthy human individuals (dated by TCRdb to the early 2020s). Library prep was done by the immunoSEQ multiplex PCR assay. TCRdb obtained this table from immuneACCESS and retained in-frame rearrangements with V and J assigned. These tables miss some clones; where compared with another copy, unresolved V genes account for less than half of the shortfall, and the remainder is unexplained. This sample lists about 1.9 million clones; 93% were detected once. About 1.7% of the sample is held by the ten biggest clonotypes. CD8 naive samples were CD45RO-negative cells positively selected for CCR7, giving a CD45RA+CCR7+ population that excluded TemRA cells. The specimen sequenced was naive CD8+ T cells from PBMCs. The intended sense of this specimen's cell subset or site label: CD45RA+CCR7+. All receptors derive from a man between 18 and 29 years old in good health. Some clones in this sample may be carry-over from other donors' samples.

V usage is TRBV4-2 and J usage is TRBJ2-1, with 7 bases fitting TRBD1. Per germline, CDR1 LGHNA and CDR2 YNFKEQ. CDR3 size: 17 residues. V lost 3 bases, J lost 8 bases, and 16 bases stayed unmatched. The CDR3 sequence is CASSQAGTAVSGDEQFF. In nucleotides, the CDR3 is TGTGCCAGCAGCCAGGCCGGGACAGCCGTCAGTGGCGATGAGCAGTTCTTC.

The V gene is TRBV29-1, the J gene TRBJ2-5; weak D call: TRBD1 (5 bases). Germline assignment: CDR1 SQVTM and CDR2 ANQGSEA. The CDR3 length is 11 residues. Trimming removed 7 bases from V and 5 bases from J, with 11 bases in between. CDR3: CSARVGETQYF. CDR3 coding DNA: TGCAGCGCCAGGGTCGGGGAGACCCAGTACTTC. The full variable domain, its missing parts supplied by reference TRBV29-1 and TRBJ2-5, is SAVISQKPSRDICQRGTSLTIQCQVDSQVTMMFWYRQQPGQSLTLIATANQGSEATYESGFVIDKFPISRPNLTFSTLTVSNMSPEDSSIYLCSARVGETQYFGPGTRLLVL.

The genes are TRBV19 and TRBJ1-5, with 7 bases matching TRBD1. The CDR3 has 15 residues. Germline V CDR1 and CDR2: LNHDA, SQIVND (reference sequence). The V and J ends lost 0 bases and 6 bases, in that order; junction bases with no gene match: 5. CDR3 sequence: CASSIDRGVLQPQHF. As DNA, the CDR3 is TGTGCCAGTAGTATAGACAGGGGGGTCCTTCAGCCCCAGCATTTT.

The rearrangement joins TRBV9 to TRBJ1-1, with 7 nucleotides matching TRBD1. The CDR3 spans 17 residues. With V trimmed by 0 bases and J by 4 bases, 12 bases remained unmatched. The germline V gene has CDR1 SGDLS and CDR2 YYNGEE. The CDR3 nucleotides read TGTGCCAGCAGCGTAGGCCAAAGCCCAGCAGGGGGCACTGAAGCTTTCTTT. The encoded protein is CASSVGQSPAGGTEAFF.

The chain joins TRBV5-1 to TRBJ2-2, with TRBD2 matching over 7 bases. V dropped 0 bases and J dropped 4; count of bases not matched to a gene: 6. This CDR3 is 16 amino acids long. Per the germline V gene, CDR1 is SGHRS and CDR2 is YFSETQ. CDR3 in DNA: TGCGCCAGCAGCTTGGCCGGACTAGTCGGCACCGGGGAGCTGTTTTTT. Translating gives CASSLAGLVGTGELFF.

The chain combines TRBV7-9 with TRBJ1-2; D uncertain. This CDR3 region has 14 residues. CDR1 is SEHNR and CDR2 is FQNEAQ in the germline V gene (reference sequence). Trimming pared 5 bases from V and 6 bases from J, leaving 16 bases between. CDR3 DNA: TGTGCCAGCAGCCCAAGCGAGGGAATCGATGGCTACACCTTC. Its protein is CASSPSEGIDGYTF.

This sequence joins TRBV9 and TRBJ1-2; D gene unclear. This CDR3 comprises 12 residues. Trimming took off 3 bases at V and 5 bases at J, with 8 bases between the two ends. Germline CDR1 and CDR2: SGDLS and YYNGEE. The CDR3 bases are TGTGCCAGCAGCGAGGGATTGTATGGCTACACCTTC. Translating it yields CASSEGLYGYTF.

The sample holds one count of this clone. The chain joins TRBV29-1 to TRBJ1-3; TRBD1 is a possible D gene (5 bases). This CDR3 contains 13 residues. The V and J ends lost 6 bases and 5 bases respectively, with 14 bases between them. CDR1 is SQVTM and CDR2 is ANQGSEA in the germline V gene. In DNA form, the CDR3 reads TGCAGCGTAATGGGGGAGCCACGAAACACCATATATTTT. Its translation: CSVMGEPRNTIYF.

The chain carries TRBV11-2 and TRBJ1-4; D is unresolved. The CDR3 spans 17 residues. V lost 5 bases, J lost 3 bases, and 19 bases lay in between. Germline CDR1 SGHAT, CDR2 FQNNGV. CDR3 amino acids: CASSPDPIRAPNEKLFF. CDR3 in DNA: TGTGCCAGCAGCCCCGACCCCATAAGGGCCCCTAATGAAAAACTGTTTTTT. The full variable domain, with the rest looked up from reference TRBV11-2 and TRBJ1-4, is EAGVAQSPRYKIIEKRQSVAFWCNPISGHATLYWYQQILGQGPKLLIQFQNNGVVDDSQLPKDRFSAERLKGVDSTLKIQPAKLEDSAVYLCASSPDPIRAPNEKLFFGSGTQLSVL.

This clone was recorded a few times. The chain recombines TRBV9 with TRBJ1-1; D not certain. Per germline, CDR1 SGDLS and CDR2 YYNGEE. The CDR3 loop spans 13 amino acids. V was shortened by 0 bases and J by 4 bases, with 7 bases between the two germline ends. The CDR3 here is CASSVGIGTEAFF. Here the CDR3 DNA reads TGTGCCAGCAGCGTAGGGATTGGCACTGAAGCTTTCTTT.

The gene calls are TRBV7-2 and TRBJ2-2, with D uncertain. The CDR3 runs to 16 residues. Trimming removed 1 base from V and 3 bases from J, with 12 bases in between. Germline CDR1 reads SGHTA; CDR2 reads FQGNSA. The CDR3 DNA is TGTGCCAGCAGCTTAGTAGGGCTAGTTTACACCGGGGAGCTGTTTTTT. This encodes CASSLVGLVYTGELFF.

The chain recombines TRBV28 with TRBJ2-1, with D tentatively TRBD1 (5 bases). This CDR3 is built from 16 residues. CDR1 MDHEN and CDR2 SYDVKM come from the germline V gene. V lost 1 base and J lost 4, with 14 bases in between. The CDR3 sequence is CASSLLGLGEYNEQFF. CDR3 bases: TGTGCCAGCAGTTTATTAGGTCTAGGGGAATACAATGAGCAGTTCTTC.

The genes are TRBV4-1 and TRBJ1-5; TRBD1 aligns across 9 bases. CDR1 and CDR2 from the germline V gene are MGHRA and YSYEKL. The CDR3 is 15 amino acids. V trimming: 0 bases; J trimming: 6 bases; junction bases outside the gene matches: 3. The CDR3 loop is CASSQDGTGFQPQHF. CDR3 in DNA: TGCGCCAGCAGCCAAGATGGGACAGGGTTTCAGCCCCAGCATTTT.

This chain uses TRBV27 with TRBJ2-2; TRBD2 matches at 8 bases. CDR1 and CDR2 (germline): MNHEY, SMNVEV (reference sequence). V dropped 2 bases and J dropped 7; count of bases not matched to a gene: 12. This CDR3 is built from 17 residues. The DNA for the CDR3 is TGTGCCAGCAGTTTAATAGCGGCTAGCGGGCGGGACGGGGAGCTGTTTTTT. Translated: CASSLIAASGRDGELFF.

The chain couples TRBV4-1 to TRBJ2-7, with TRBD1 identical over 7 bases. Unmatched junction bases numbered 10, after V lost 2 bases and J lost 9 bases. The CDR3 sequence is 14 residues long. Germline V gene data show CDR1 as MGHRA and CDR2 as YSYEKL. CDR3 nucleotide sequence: TGCGCCAGCAGCCAACCGCGACAGGGAGCCGGGCAGTACTTC. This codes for CASSQPRQGAGQYF.

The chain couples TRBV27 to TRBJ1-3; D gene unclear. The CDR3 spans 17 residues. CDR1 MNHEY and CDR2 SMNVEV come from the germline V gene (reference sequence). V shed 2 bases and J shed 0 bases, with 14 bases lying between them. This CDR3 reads CASSLLGPSGSGNTIYF. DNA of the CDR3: TGTGCCAGCAGTTTACTGGGTCCTTCGGGCTCTGGAAACACCATATATTTT.

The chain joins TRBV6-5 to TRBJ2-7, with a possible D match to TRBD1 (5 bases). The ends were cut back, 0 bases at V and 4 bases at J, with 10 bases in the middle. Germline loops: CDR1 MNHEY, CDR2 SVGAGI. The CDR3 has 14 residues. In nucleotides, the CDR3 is TGTGCCAGCAGTTACTCCCTGGACACTTACGAGCAGTACTTC. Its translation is CASSYSLDTYEQYF.

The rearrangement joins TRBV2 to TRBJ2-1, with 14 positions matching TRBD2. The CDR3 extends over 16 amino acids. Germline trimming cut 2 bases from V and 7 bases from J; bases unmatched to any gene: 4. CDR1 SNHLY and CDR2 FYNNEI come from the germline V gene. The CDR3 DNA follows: TGTGCCAGCAGTGAATGGACTAGCGGGAGGACGAATGAGCAGTTCTTC. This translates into CASSEWTSGRTNEQFF.

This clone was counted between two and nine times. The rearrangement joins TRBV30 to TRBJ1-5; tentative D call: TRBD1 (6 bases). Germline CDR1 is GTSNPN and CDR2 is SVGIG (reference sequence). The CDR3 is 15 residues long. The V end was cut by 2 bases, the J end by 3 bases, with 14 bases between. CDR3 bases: TGTGCCTGGAGTAACGGGTACAGGGACAATCAGCCCCAGCATTTT. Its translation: CAWSNGYRDNQPQHF.

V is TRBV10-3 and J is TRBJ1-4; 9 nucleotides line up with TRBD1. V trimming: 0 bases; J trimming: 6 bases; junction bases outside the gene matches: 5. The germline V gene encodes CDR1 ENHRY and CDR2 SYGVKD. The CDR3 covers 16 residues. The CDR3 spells CAISESKGTGYEKLFF. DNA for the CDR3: TGTGCCATCAGTGAGTCGAAGGGGACAGGGTATGAAAAACTGTTTTTT.

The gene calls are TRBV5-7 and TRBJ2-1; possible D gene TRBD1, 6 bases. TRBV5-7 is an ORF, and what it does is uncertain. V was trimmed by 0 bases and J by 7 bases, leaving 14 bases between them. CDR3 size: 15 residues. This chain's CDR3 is CASSLARGALNEQFF. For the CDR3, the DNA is TGTGCCAGCAGCTTGGCCAGGGGTGCACTAAATGAGCAGTTCTTC.

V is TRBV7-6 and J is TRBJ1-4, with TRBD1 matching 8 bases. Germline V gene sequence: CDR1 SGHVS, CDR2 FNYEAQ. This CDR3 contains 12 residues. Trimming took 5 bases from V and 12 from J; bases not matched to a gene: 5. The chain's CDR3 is CASSLDRVELFF. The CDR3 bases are TGTGCCAGCAGCCTGGACAGGGTGGAACTGTTTTTT.

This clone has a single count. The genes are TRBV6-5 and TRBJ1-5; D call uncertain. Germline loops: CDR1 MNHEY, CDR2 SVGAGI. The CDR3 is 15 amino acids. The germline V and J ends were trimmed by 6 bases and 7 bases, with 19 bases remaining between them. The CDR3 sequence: CASSPGPAGIQPQHF. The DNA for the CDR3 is TGTGCCAGCAGCCCGGGCCCGGCCGGGATCCAGCCCCAGCATTTT.

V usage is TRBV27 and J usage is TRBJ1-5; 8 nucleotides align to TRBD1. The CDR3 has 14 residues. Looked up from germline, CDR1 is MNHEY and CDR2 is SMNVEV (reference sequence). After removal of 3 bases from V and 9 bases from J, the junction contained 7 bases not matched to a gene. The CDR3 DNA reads TGTGCCAGCAGTTTCGGACAGGGCTTTAGGCCCCAGCATTTT. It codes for CASSFGQGFRPQHF.

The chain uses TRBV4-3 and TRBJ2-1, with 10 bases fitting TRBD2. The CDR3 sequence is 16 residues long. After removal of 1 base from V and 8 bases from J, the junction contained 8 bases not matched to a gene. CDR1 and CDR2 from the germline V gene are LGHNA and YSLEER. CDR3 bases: TGCGCCAGCAGCCAAGCCCTAGCGGGAGTTCCGGATGAGCAGTTCTTC. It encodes CASSQALAGVPDEQFF.

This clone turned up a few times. CDR3 DNA: TGTGCCAGCATCCCCGGGACTAGCGGCACAGATACGCAGTATTTT. Its protein product is CASIPGTSGTDTQYF. The chain recombines TRBV27 with TRBJ2-3; 10 bases match TRBD2. The junction had 5 bases not matched to a gene; V was cut back by 7 bases and J by 1 base. Germline CDR1 MNHEY, CDR2 SMNVEV (reference sequence). The CDR3 loop spans 15 amino acids.

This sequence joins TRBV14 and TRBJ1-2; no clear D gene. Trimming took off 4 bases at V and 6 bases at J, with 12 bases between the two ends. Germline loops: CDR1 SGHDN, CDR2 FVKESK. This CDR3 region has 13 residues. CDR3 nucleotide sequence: TGTGCCAGCAGCCCCAGCCCGACGCATGGCTACACCTTC. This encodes CASSPSPTHGYTF.

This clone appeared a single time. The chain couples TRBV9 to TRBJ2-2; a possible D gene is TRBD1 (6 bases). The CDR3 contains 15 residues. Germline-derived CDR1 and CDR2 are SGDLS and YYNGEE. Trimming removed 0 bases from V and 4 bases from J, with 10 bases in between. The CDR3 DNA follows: TGTGCCAGCAGCGTAGATGGGACAAGCACCGGGGAGCTGTTTTTT. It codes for CASSVDGTSTGELFF.

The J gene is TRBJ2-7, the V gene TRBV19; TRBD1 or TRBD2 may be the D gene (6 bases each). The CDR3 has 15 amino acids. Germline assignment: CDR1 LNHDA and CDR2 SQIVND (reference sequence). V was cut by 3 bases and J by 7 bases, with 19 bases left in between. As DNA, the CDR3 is TGTGCCAGTAGTATCTGGGCAGGAGGGGGAGGAGAGCAGTACTTC. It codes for CASSIWAGGGGEQYF.

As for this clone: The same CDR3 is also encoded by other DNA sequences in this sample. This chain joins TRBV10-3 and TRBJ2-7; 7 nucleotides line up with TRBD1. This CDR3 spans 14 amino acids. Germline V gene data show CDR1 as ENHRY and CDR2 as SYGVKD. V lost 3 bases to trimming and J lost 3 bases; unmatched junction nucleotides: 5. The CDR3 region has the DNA TGTGCCATCAGTGATCGGGACAGCCTCTACGAGCAGTACTTC. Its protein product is CAISDRDSLYEQYF.

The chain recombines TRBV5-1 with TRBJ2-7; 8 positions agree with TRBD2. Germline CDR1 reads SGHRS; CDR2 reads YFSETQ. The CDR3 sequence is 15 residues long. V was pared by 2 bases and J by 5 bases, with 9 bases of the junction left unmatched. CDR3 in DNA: TGCGCCAGCAGCTTAACCGGGACTAGTTACGACGAGCAGTACTTC. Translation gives CASSLTGTSYDEQYF.

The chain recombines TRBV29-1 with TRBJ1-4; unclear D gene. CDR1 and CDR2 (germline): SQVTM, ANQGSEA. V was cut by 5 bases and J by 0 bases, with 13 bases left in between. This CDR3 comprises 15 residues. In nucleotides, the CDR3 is TGCAGCGTTAGAGGGTCTCGTTCAACTAATGAAAAACTGTTTTTT. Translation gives CSVRGSRSTNEKLFF. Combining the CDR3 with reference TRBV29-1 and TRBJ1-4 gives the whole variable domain SAVISQKPSRDICQRGTSLTIQCQVDSQVTMMFWYRQQPGQSLTLIATANQGSEATYESGFVIDKFPISRPNLTFSTLTVSNMSPEDSSIYLCSVRGSRSTNEKLFFGSGTQLSVL.